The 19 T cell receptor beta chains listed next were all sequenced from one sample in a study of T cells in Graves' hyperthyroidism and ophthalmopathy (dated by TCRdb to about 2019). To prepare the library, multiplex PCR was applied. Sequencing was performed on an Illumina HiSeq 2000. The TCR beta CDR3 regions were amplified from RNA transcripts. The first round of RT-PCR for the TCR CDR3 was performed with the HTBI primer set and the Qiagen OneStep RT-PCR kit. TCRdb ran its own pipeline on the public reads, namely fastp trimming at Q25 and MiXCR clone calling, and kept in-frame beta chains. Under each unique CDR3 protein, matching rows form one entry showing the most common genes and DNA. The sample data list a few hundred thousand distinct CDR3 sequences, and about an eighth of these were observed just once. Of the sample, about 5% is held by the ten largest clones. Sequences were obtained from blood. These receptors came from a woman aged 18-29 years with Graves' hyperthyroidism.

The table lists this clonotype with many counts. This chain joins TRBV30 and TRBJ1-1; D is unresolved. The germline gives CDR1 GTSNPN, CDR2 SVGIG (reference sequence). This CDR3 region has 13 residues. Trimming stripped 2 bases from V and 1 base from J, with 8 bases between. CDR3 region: CAWSKHQNTEAFF. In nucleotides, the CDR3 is TGTGCCTGGAGTAAGCACCAGAACACTGAAGCTTTCTTT.

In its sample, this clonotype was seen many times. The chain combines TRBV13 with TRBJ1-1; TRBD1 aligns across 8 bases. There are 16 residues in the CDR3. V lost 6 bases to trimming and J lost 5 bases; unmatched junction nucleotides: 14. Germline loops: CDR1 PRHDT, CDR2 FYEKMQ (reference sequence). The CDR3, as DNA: TGTGCCAGCAGATCCGATACAGGGACAGGTTTAACTGAAGCTTTCTTT. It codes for CASRSDTGTGLTEAFF.

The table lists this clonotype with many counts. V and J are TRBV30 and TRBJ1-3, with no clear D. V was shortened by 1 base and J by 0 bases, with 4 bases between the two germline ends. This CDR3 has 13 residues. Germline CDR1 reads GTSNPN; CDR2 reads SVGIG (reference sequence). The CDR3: CAWSGASGNTIYF. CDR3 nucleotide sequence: TGTGCCTGGAGTGGGGCCTCTGGAAACACCATATATTTT.

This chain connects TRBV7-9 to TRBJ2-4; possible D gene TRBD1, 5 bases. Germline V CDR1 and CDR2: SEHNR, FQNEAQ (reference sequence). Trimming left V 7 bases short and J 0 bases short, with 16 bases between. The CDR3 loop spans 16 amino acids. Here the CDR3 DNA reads TGTGCCAGCACACAACAGGACCCAGTAGCCAAAAACATTCAGTACTTC. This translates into CASTQQDPVAKNIQYF.

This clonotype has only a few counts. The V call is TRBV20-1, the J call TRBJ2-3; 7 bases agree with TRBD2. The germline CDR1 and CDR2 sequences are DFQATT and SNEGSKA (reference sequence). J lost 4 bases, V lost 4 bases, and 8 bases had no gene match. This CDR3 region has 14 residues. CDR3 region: CSAIASGRADTQYF. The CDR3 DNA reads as TGCAGTGCTATCGCTAGCGGAAGAGCAGATACGCAGTATTTT.

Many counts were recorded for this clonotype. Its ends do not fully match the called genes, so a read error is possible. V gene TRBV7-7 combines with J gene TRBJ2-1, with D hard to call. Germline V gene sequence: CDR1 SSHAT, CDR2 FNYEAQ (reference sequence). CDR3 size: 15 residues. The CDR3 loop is CASSRLQAPNNEQFF. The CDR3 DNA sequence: TGTGCTAGCAGCCGACTCCAGGCGCCGAACAATGAGCAGTTCTTC.

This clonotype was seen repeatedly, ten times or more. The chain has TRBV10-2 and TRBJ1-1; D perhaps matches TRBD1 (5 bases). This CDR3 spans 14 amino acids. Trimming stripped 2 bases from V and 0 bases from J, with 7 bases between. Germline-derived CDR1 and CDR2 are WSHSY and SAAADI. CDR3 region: CASSELGVNTEAFF. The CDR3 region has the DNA TGCGCCAGCAGTGAGCTGGGGGTGAACACTGAAGCTTTCTTT.

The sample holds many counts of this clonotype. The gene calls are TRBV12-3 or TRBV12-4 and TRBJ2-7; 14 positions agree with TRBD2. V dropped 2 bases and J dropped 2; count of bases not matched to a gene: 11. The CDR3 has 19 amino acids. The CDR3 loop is CASSLPSGTSGRIAYEQYF. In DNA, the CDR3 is TGTGCCAGCAGTTTACCATCCGGGACTAGCGGGAGAATTGCCTACGAGCAGTACTTC.

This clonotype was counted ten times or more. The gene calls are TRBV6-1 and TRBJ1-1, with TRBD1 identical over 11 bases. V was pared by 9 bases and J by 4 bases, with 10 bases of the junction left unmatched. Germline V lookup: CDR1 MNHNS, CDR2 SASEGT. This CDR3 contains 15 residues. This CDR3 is CASFPGTGGITEAFF. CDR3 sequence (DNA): TGTGCCAGTTTCCCCGGGACAGGGGGGATCACTGAAGCTTTCTTT.

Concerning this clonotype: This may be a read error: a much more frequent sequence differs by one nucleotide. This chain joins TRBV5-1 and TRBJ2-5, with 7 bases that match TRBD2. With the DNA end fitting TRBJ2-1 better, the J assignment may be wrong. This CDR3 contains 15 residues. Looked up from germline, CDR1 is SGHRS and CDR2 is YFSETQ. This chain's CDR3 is CASSKEASGQETQFF. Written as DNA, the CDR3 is TGCGCCAGCAGCAAGGAGGCTAGCGGACAAGAGACCCAGTTCTTC.

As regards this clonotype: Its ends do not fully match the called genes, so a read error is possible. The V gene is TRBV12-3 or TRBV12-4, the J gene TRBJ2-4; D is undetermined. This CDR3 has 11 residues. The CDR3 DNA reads TGTGCCAGCAGCCTCAAAAACATTCGGTACTTC. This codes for CASSLKNIRYF.

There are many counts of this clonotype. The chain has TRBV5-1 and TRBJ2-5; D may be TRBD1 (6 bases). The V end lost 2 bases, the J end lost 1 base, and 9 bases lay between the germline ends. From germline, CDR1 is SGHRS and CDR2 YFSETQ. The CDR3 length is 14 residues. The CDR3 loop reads CASSLGGTQETQYF. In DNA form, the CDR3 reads TGCGCCAGCAGCTTAGGGGGTACCCAAGAGACCCAGTACTTC.

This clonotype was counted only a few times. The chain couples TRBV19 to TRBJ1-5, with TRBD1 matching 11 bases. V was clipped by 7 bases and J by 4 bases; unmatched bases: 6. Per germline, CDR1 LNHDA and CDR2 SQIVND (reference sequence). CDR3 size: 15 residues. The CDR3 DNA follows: TGTGCCAGTACCGGGACAGGGGGTAATAATCAGCCCCAGCATTTT. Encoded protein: CASTGTGGNNQPQHF.

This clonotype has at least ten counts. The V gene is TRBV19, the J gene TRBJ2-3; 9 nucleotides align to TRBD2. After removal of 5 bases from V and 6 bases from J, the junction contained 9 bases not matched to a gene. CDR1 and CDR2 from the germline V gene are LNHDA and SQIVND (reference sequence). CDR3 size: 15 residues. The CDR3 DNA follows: TGTGCCAGTAGTTGGACTAGCGAAAGTGTGGATACGCAGTATTTT. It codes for CASSWTSESVDTQYF.

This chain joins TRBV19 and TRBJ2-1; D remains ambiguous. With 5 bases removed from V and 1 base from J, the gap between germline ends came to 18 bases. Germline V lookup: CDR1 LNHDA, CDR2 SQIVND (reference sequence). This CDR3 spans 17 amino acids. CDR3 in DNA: TGTGCCAGTAGTCCGGGTATAGGGAAGGGATCCTACAATGAGCAGTTCTTC. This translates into CASSPGIGKGSYNEQFF.

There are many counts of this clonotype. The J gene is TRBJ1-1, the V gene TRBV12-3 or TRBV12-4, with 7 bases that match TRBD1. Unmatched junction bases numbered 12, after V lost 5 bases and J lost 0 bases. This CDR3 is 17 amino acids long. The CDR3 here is CASSLQGRRGLNTEAFF. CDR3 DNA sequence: TGTGCCAGCAGTCTACAGGGGCGCCGAGGGTTGAACACTGAAGCTTTCTTT.

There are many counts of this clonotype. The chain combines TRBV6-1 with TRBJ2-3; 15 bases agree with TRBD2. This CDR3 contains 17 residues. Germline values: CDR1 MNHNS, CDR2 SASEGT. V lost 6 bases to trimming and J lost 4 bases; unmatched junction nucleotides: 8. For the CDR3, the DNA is TGTGCCAGCAGGGGAATAGGACTAGCGGGAGGGTCAGATACGCAGTATTTT. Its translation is CASRGIGLAGGSDTQYF.

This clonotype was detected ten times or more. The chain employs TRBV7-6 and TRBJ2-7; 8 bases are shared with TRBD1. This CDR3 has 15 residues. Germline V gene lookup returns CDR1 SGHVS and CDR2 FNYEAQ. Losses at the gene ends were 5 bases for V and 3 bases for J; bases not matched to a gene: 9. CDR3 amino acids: CASSIDRGYYYEQYF. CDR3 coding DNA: TGTGCCAGCAGCATAGACAGGGGTTATTACTACGAGCAGTACTTC.

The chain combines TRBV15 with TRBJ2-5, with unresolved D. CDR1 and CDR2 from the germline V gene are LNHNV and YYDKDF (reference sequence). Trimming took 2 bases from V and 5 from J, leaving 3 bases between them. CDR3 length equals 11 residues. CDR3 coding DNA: TGTGCCACCAGCAGATGGGAGACCCAGTACTTC. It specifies CATSRWETQYF.